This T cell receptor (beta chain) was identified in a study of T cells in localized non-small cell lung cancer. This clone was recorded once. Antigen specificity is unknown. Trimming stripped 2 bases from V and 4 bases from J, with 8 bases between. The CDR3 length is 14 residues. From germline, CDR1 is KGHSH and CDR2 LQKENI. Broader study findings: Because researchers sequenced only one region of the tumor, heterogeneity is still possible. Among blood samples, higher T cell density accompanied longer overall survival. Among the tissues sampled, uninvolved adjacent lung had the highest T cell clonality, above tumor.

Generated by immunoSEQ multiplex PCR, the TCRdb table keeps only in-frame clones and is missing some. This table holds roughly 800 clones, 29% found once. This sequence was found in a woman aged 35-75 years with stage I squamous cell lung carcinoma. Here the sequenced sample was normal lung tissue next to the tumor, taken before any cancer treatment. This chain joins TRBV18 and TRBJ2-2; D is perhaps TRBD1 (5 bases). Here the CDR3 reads CASSPIQGTGELFF. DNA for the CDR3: TGTGCCAGCTCACCAATCCAGGGCACCGGGGAGCTGTTTTTT.